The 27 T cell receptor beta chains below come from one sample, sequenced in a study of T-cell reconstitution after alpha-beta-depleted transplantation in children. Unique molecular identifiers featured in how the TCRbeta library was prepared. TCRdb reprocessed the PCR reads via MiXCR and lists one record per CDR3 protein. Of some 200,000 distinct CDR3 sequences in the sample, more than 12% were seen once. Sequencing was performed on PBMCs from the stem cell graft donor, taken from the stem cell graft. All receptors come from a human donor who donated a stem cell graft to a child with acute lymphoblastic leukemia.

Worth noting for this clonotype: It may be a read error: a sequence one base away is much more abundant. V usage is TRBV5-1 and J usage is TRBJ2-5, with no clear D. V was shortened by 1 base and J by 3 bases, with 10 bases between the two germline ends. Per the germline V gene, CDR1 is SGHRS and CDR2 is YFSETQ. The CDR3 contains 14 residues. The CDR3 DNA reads TGCGCCAGCAGCTTGATTAGCACTGAAGAGACCCAGTACTTC. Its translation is CASSLISTEETQYF.

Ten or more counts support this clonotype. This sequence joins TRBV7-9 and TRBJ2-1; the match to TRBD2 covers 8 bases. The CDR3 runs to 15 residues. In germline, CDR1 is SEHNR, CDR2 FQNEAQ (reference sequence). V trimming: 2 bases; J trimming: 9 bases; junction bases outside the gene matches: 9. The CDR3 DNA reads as TGTGCCAGCAGCTTATCTGGGGCGGGAGGCTTTGAGCAGTTCTTC. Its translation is CASSLSGAGGFEQFF.

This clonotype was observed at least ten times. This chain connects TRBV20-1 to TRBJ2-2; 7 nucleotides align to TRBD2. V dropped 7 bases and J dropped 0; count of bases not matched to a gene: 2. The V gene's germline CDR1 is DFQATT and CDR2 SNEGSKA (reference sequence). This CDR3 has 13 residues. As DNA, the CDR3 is TGCAGTGTGGGGGGGGCGAACACCGGGGAGCTGTTTTTT. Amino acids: CSVGGANTGELFF.

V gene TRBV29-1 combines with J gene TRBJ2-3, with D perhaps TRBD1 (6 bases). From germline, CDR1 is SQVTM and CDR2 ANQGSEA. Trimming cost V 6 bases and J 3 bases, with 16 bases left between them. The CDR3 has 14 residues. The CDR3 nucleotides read TGCAGCGTCAGCCCAGGGGAAAGTACAGATACGCAGTATTTT. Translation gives CSVSPGESTDTQYF.

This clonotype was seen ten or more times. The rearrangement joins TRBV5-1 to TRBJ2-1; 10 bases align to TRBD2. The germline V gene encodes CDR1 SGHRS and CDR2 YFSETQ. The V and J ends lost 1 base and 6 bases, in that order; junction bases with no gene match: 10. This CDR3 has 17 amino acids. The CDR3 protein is CASSLQPGLASINEQFF. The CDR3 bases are TGCGCCAGCAGCTTGCAGCCGGGACTAGCGTCGATCAATGAGCAGTTCTTC.

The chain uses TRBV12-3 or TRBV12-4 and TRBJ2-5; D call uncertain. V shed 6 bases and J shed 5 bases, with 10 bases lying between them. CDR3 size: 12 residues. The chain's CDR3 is CASSAEPETQYF. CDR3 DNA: TGTGCCAGCAGCGCTGAGCCGGAGACCCAGTACTTC.

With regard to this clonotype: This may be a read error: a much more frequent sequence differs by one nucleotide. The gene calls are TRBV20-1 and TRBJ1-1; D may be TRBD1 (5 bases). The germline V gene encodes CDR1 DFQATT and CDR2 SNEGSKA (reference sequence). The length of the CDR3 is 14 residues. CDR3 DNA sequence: TGCAGTGCTAGGAAAGGGACGGGAAGGGCTGAATCTTTCTTT. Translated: CSARKGTGRAESFF.

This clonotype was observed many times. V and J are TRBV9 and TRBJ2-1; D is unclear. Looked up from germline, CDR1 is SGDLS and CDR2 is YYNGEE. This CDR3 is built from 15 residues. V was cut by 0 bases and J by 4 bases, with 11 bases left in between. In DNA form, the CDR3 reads TGTGCCAGCAGCGTAGGCCAGGCTGGGTACAATGAGCAGTTCTTC. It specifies CASSVGQAGYNEQFF.

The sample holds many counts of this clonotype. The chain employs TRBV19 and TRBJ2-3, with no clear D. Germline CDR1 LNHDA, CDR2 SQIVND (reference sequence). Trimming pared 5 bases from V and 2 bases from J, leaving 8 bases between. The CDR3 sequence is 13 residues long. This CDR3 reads CASSAGFTDTQYF. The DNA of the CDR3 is TGTGCCAGTAGTGCCGGGTTCACAGATACGCAGTATTTT. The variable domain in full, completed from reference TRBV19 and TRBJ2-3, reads DGGITQSPKYLFRKEGQNVTLSCEQNLNHDAMYWYRQDPGQGLRLIYYSQIVNDFQKGDIAEGYSVSREKKESFPLTVTSAQKNPTAFYLCASSAGFTDTQYFGPGTRLTVL.

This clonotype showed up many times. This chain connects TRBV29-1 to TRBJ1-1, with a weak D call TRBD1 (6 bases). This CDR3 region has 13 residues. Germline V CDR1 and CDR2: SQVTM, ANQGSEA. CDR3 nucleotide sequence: TGCAGTGGGAGGGGGGGGCAATCCACTGAAGCTTTCTTT. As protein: CSGRGGQSTEAFF.

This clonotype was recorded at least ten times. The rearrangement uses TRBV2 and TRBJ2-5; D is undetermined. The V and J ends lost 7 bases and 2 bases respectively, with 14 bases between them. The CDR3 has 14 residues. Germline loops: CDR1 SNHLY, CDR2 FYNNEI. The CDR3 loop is CASKKENLQETQYF. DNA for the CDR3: TGTGCCAGCAAAAAGGAAAATCTTCAAGAGACCCAGTACTTC.

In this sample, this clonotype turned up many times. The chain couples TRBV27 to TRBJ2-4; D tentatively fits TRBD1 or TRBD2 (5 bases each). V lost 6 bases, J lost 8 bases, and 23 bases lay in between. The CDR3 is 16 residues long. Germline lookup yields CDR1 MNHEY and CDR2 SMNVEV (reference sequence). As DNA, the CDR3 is TGTGCCAGCAGCTCGATCGGGGCAGCCCTGGGGGACATTCAGTACTTC. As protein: CASSSIGAALGDIQYF.

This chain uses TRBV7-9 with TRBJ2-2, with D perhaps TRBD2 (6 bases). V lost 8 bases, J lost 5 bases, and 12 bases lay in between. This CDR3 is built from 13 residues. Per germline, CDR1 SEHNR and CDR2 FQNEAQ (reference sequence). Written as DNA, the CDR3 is TGTGCCAGCGGGCCGGAGGGGACCGGGGAGCTGTTTTTT. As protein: CASGPEGTGELFF.

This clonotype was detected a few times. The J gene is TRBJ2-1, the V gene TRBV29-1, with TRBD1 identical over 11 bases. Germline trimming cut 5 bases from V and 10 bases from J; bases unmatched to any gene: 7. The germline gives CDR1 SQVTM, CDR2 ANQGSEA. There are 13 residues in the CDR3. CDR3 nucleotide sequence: TGCAGCGTTTTGGGGGACAGGGGGGGAGAGCAGTTCTTC. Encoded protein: CSVLGDRGGEQFF.

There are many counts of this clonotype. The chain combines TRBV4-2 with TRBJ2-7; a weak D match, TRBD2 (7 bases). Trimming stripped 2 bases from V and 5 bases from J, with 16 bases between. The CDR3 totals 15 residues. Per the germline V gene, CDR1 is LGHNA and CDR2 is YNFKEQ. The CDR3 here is CASSQPVRGLNEQYF. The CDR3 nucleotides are TGTGCCAGCAGCCAACCCGTGCGGGGGCTCAACGAGCAGTACTTC.

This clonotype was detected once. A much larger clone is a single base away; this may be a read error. In DNA, the CDR3 is TGTGGCAGCAGCTTGCTCCCCGGGGAGGATACGCAGTATTTT. Protein sequence: CGSSLLPGEDTQYF. J is TRBJ2-3 and V is TRBV5-5; D possibly corresponds to TRBD2 (5 bases). This CDR3 comprises 14 residues. From germline, CDR1 is SGHKS and CDR2 YYEKEE (reference sequence).

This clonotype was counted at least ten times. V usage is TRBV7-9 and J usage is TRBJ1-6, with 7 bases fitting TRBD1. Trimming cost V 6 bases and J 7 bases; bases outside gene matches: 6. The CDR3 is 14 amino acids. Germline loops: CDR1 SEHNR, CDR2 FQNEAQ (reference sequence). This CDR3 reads CASRGTALNSPLHF. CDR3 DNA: TGTGCCAGCAGAGGGACAGCTCTCAATTCACCCCTCCACTTT.

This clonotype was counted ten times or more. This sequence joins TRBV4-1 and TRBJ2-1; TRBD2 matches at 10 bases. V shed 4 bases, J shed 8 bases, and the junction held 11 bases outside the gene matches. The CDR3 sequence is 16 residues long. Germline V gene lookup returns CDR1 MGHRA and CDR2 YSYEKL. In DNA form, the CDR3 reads TGCGCCAGCAGCCTCGGGGCCATAGCGGGAGGTTATGAGCAGTTCTTC. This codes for CASSLGAIAGGYEQFF.

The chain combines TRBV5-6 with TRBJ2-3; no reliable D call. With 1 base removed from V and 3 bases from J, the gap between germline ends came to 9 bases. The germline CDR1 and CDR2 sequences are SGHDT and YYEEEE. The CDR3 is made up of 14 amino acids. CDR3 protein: CASSLTHGTDTQYF. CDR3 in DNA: TGTGCCAGCAGCTTGACCCACGGGACAGATACGCAGTATTTT. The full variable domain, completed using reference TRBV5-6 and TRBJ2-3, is DAGVTQSPTHLIKTRGQQVTLRCSPKSGHDTVSWYQQALGQGPQFIFQYYEEEERQRGNFPDRFSGHQFPNYSSELNVNALLLGDSALYLCASSLTHGTDTQYFGPGTRLTVL.

CDR3 sequence reads: CASSRGQGEETQYF. The CDR3, as DNA: TGCGCCAGCAGCCGGGGACAGGGGGAAGAGACCCAGTACTTC. This sequence joins TRBV5-1 and TRBJ2-5; 11 bases fit TRBD1. CDR3 length equals 14 residues. Germline CDR1 SGHRS, CDR2 YFSETQ. J was trimmed by 3 bases and V by 4 bases; bases with no gene match: 2.

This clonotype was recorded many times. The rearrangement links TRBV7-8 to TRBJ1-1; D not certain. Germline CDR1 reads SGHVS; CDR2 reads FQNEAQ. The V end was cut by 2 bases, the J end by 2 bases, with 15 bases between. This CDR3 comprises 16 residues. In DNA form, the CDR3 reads TGTGCCAGCAGCTTATTCCGGGCAGACCAAAACACTGAAGCTTTCTTT. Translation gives CASSLFRADQNTEAFF.

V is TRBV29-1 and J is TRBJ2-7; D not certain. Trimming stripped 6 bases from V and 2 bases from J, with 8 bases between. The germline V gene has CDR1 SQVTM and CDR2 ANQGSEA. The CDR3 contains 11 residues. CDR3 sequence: CSVLRAYEQYF. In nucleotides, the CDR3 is TGCAGCGTGTTGAGAGCCTACGAGCAGTACTTC.

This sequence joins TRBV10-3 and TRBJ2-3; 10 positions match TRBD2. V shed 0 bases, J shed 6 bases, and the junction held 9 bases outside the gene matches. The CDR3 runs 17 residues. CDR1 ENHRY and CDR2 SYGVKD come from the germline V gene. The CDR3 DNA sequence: TGTGCCATCAGTGAGTCGTCGTATGGAGCGGGAGGGGATACGCAGTATTTT. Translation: CAISESSYGAGGDTQYF.

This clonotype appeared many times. CDR3 coding DNA: TGTGCCAGCAGTAACACGGGGTCGGCCTACAATGAGCAGTTCTTC. Translated: CASSNTGSAYNEQFF. The chain employs TRBV6-5 and TRBJ2-1; a weak D match, TRBD2 (5 bases). V was pared by 5 bases and J by 2 bases, with 13 bases between. The CDR3 is 15 residues long. Germline CDR1 MNHEY, CDR2 SVGAGI.

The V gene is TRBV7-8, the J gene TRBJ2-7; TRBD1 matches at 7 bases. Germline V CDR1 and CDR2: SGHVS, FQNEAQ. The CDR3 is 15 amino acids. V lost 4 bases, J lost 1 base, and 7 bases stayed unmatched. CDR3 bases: TGTGCCAGCAGCTCGGCCGGGACAGCTTCCTACGAGCAGTACTTC. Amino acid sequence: CASSSAGTASYEQYF.

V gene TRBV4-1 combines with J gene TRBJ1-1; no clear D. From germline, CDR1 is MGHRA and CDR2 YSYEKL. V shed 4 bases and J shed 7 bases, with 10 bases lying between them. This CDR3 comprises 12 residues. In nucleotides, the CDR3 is TGCGCCAGCAGCCCTCACTTCGGTGAAGCTTTCTTT. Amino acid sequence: CASSPHFGEAFF.

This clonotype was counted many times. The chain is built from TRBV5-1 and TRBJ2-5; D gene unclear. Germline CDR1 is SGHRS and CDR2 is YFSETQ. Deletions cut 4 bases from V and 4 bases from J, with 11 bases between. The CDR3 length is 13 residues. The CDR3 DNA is TGCGCCAGCAGCCCCTTAGCAAGAGAGACCCAGTACTTC. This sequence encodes CASSPLARETQYF.